What follows describes a single T cell receptor beta chain. Its target is not known. The junction departs from the called germline gene at one end, perhaps through a read error. The V gene's germline CDR1 is SEHNR and CDR2 FQNEAQ (reference sequence). The CDR3 runs 15 residues. This entry is derived from a study of tumor-infiltrating lymphocytes in primary liver carcinoma. Study-wide results and limits: Tumor region pairs showed greater overlap than either tumor-adjacent or tumor-blood pairs did.

Joint extraction of RNA and DNA used roughly 19-31 mg of bulk tissue that was unsorted. With a constant-region primer, TCR beta cDNA was made from about 0.55 ug of total RNA. Amplification in three nested multiplex PCR rounds with slightly modified ARM-PCR gave rise to TCR beta libraries. Running 9 to 10 cycles apiece, the first two PCR rounds relied on TRBV1-TRBV30 forward primers together with a C-beta reverse primer. TCRdb analysed the multiplex PCR reads with MiXCR anew, one entry per CDR3 protein. The sample lists some 120,000 distinct CDR3 sequences, 64% occurring once. The TCR was taken from a woman aged 55-75 years with primary liver carcinoma and hepatitis B virus infection. The sample taken for sequencing was liver tumor tissue from sampling region 3. Subset specified: tumor region T3, left-lateral pole. V usage is TRBV7-9 and J usage is TRBJ1-4; D ambiguous. The CDR3, as DNA: TGTGCCAGCAGCTCCTGGGCAGTACCTAATGAAGAACTGTTTTTT. Translated, it gives CASSSWAVPNEELFF.